Shown below are 10 T cell receptor beta chains from a single sample sequenced in a study of T cells in localized non-small cell lung cancer. The assay was immunoSEQ multiplex PCR, and TCRdb's table has in-frame clones only and misses some. The sample lists about 12,000 clones; about 80% were seen once. Material: peripheral blood, obtained before any cancer treatment. The receptors stem from a male donor older than 55 with stage I squamous cell lung carcinoma.

The V gene is TRBV5-1, the J gene TRBJ2-1, with 14 bases lining up with TRBD2. CDR3 size: 19 residues. Germline-derived CDR1 and CDR2 are SGHRS and YFSETQ. Germline trimming cut 3 bases from V and 0 bases from J; bases unmatched to any gene: 8. CDR3 amino acids: CASSSHGLAGGSSYNEQFF. As DNA, the CDR3 is TGCGCCAGCAGCTCGCACGGACTAGCGGGAGGTAGCTCCTACAATGAGCAGTTCTTC.

The chain is built from TRBV29-1 and TRBJ2-7, with 8 bases aligning to TRBD1. CDR3 length equals 13 residues. The V and J ends lost 4 bases and 1 base, in that order; junction bases with no gene match: 3. Germline CDR1 and CDR2: SQVTM and ANQGSEA. Here the CDR3 reads CSVGQGRSYEQYF. For the CDR3, the DNA is TGCAGCGTTGGACAGGGGCGATCCTACGAGCAGTACTTC.

V gene TRBV27 combines with J gene TRBJ1-1; TRBD1 matches 8 bases. Germline V lookup: CDR1 MNHEY, CDR2 SMNVEV (reference sequence). This CDR3 has 17 amino acids. The V segment lost 7 bases and the J segment 0 bases; nucleotides outside the gene matches: 13. CDR3 nucleotides: TGTGCCAGCACCCCCCTCGGCTGGACAGGGCTGAACACTGAAGCTTTCTTT. Translation: CASTPLGWTGLNTEAFF.

The chain has TRBV29-1 and TRBJ2-1; 7 nucleotides agree with TRBD2. CDR3 length: 12 amino acids. The V segment lost 4 bases and the J segment 4 bases; nucleotides outside the gene matches: 1. Germline loops: CDR1 SQVTM, CDR2 ANQGSEA. The CDR3 loop reads CSVAGGYNEQFF. The CDR3 bases are TGCAGCGTTGCGGGGGGATACAATGAGCAGTTCTTC.

This rearrangement joins TRBV28 to TRBJ2-7, with TRBD2 matching over 7 bases. This CDR3 has 13 residues. The trim removed 6 bases at V and 4 bases at J, leaving 6 bases unmatched. Germline V gene lookup returns CDR1 MDHEN and CDR2 SYDVKM. DNA of the CDR3: TGTGCCAGCAGGAGTAGGCGGGAGTACGAGCAGTACTTC. Amino acids: CASRSRREYEQYF.

This rearrangement joins TRBV19 to TRBJ1-5; D unclear. The CDR3 spans 14 residues. Per the germline V gene, CDR1 is LNHDA and CDR2 is SQIVND (reference sequence). V dropped 2 bases and J dropped 2 bases, with 7 bases sitting between them. Here the CDR3 DNA reads TGTGCCAGTAGTATAAGCGTGGGCAATCAGCCCCAGCATTTT. It encodes CASSISVGNQPQHF.

V usage is TRBV6-5 and J usage is TRBJ2-3; D remains ambiguous. CDR1 is MNHEY and CDR2 is SVGAGI in the germline V gene. This CDR3 comprises 15 residues. V lost 7 bases, J lost 5 bases, and 19 bases lay in between. DNA of the CDR3: TGTGCCAGCAAGGACGTGTATGGGCCTCAAGATACGCAGTATTTT. This encodes CASKDVYGPQDTQYF.

V usage is TRBV18 and J usage is TRBJ2-1; 7 bases are a match to TRBD1. CDR1 is KGHSH and CDR2 is LQKENI in the germline V gene. The CDR3 length is 15 residues. Trimming took 3 bases from V and 3 from J; bases not matched to a gene: 5. CDR3 in DNA: TGTGCCAGCTCACCCACAGGGGATAGCTACAATGAGCAGTTCTTC. It specifies CASSPTGDSYNEQFF. The entire variable domain, with the rest obtained from reference TRBV18 and TRBJ2-1, is as follows: NAGVMQNPRHLVRRRGQEARLRCSPMKGHSHVYWYRQLPEEGLKFMVYLQKENIIDESGMPKERFSAEFPKEGPSILRIQQVVRGDSAAYFCASSPTGDSYNEQFFGPGTRLTVL.

This rearrangement joins TRBV2 to TRBJ1-5, with 8 bases that match TRBD1. The CDR3 runs to 13 residues. Looked up from germline, CDR1 is SNHLY and CDR2 is FYNNEI. Trimming removed 11 bases from V and 7 bases from J; junction bases left unmatched: 10. CDR3 DNA: TGTGCCGGCGGACAGGGAGTAGGGCAGCCCCAGCATTTT. This translates into CAGGQGVGQPQHF.

This clone appeared once. A junction end diverges from the germline sequence, so it may reflect a read error. The gene calls are TRBV28 and TRBJ1-5; perhaps TRBD1 as D (5 bases). Germline assignment: CDR1 MDHEN and CDR2 SYDVKM. The CDR3 spans 15 residues. The CDR3 DNA sequence: TGTGCTAGCAGTTCCCAGGGAGCGGGCAATCAGCCCCAGCATTTT. Translated, it gives CASSSQGAGNQPQHF.